The TCR beta chain under discussion was sequenced for a study of CD8 T cells in ankylosing spondylitis (dated by TCRdb to 2016 to 2017). For context, the study as a whole: The study profiled T cell receptor beta repertoires in healthy donors and ankylosing spondylitis patients to find disease-linked TCR variants. The whole study cohort included 85 to 120 healthy donors and 20 to 30 ankylosing spondylitis patients. Samples of peripheral blood were taken, and for ankylosing spondylitis patients, synovial fluid was collected as well. What the study reported, not specific to this receptor: Some of the motif variants had been reported before in the synovial fluid and blood of reactive arthritis patients, a finding that suggests common disease-initiation mechanisms. A CD8+ phenotype was shown by the disease-linked clones, which were found at relatively low frequencies in peripheral blood. Blood from ankylosing spondylitis patients appeared to be characterized by a TCR beta motif composed of roughly eight highly homologous amino acid variants. The disease-linked clones were reported to be significantly enriched in matched synovial fluid samples from ankylosing spondylitis patients.

The CDR3 covers 16 residues, taking in both the cysteine and the phenylalanine. Here the CDR3 DNA is all that survives: 48 bases in frame from base 1. According to the germline V gene (reference sequence), CDR1 reads SEHNR and CDR2 reads FQNEAQ. At the junction V is shortened by 5 bases and J by 8 bases, with 22 bases in between. Sequencing was carried out with an Illumina HiSeq 2500. TCR beta libraries were prepared by quantitative 5'-RACE with molecular barcodes. In the authors' own workflow: Disease-linked TCR variants were identified with a new computational method built on a probabilistic model of VDJ rearrangement. In-frame beta chains were kept once TCRdb had trimmed the public reads at Q25 with fastp and called clones with MiXCR. Rows with one shared CDR3 protein collapse into an entry with the most common genes and DNA. What appears here as the V and J calls and clone size reflects TCRdb's work, not the paper's. For this sample there are about 360,000 distinct CDR3 sequences; roughly 15% appear just once. The ten largest clones represent roughly 0.99% of the sample.

In the case of this clonotype: Its binding antigen is unknown. Per-base qualities were not stored, and no clone one base away is much larger.

Input material: blood, either unsorted or a sorted T cell fraction (not recorded which). The rearrangement combines TRBV7-9 with TRBJ2-1, with the D segment identity uncertain. The sequence was collected from a male donor with ankylosing spondylitis or in good health (not recorded which). The encoded CDR3 is CASSPRTIGVWDEQFF. The nucleotide sequence is TGTGCCAGCAGCCCTCGGACCATTGGGGTTTGGGATGAGCAGTTCTTC.